A single sample is the source of the 19 T cell receptor beta chains below, sequenced in a study of blood T cell repertoires in COVID-19. This table comes from immunoSEQ multiplex PCR, and its TCRdb copy is limited to in-frame clones, with some not included. The table records approximately 110,000 clones, about three quarters of them present only once. The sequenced sample was peripheral blood. Every receptor here comes from a human donor in a cohort sampled during active or convalescent COVID-19.

The chain joins TRBV4-3 to TRBJ2-5, with TRBD2 matching 11 bases. Germline CDR1 reads LGHNA; CDR2 reads YSLEER. The CDR3 consists of 18 residues. The ends lost 0 bases at V and 3 bases at J; junction bases unmatched: 9. CDR3 region: CASSQDILAGATKETQYF. The CDR3 DNA reads TGCGCCAGCAGCCAAGATATACTAGCGGGAGCGACAAAAGAGACCCAGTACTTC.

This chain connects TRBV28 to TRBJ2-1; a possible D gene is TRBD1 (5 bases). V lost 2 bases and J lost 4, with 15 bases in between. Germline lookup yields CDR1 MDHEN and CDR2 SYDVKM. The CDR3 length is 16 residues. The CDR3 here is CASSLGFGASYNEQFF. DNA of the CDR3: TGTGCCAGCAGTTTAGGTTTTGGGGCGTCGTACAATGAGCAGTTCTTC.

This clone showed up just a few times. The chain combines TRBV27 with TRBJ1-2; D is unclear. Germline CDR1 MNHEY, CDR2 SMNVEV (reference sequence). The CDR3 covers 13 residues. V was pared by 5 bases and J by 6 bases, with 13 bases between. As DNA, the CDR3 is TGTGCCAGCAGTCCCCGGACGGGAAATGGCTACACCTTC. The encoded protein is CASSPRTGNGYTF.

The V and J genes are TRBV29-1 and TRBJ1-2, with 8 bases lining up with TRBD1. This CDR3 has 16 amino acids. The V gene end was trimmed by 0 bases and the J gene end by 2 bases; junction bases not matched to a gene: 8. CDR1 and CDR2 (germline): SQVTM, ANQGSEA. CDR3 in amino acids: CSVEDPDRENNYGYTF. DNA of the CDR3: TGCAGCGTTGAAGATCCGGACAGGGAGAACAACTATGGCTACACCTTC.

This chain uses TRBV28 with TRBJ1-6, with TRBD1 identical over 7 bases. Germline V gene data show CDR1 as MDHEN and CDR2 as SYDVKM. The V segment lost 3 bases and the J segment 9 bases; nucleotides outside the gene matches: 8. The CDR3 runs 15 residues. The CDR3 nucleotides read TGTGCCAGCAGTTTGAGAGGGGGCGGCGGTTCACCCCTCCACTTT. Translating gives CASSLRGGGGSPLHF.

V gene TRBV7-2 combines with J gene TRBJ2-4, with 7 nucleotides matching TRBD2. V lost 6 bases, J lost 1 base, and 0 bases stayed unmatched. This CDR3 contains 13 residues. CDR1 and CDR2 from the germline V gene are SGHTA and FQGNSA. The CDR3 here is CASRGGAKNIQYF. In nucleotides, the CDR3 is TGTGCCAGCAGGGGGGGGGCCAAAAACATTCAGTACTTC. Based on the CDR3 plus reference TRBV7-2 and TRBJ2-4, the full variable domain is GAGVSQSPSNKVTEKGKDVELRCDPISGHTALYWYRQSLGQGLEFLIYFQGNSAPDKSGLPSDRFSAERTGGSVSTLTIQRTQQEDSAVYLCASRGGAKNIQYFGAGTRLSVL.

The chain uses TRBV11-2 and TRBJ2-1; D may be TRBD2 (5 bases). The length of the CDR3 is 13 residues. Germline CDR1 is SGHAT and CDR2 is FQNNGV. V shed 5 bases and J shed 8 bases, with 13 bases lying between them. CDR3 sequence reads: CASSPDQRDEQFF. The CDR3 region has the DNA TGTGCCAGCAGCCCCGACCAGAGGGATGAGCAGTTCTTC. Supplemented by reference TRBV11-2 and TRBJ2-1, the full variable domain reads EAGVAQSPRYKIIEKRQSVAFWCNPISGHATLYWYQQILGQGPKLLIQFQNNGVVDDSQLPKDRFSAERLKGVDSTLKIQPAKLEDSAVYLCASSPDQRDEQFFGPGTRLTVL.

This clone was detected once. The chain employs TRBV3-1 (or the pseudogene TRBV3-2) and TRBJ2-7, with 8 bases fitting TRBD1. J was trimmed by 3 bases and V by 2 bases; bases with no gene match: 3. Germline V lookup: CDR1 LGHDT, CDR2 YNNKEL (reference sequence). This CDR3 has 14 residues. The CDR3 loop reads CASSQTGQGYEQYF. The CDR3 coding sequence is TGTGCCAGCAGCCAAACAGGACAGGGCTACGAGCAGTACTTC.

The chain carries TRBV6-6 and TRBJ1-2; D not resolved. This CDR3 has 13 amino acids. V was clipped by 2 bases and J by 2 bases, with 6 bases between them. Looked up from germline, CDR1 is MNHNY and CDR2 is SVGAGI (reference sequence). CDR3 nucleotides: TGTGCCAGCAGTTACACGGGGAACTATGGCTACACCTTC. As protein: CASSYTGNYGYTF.

This sequence joins TRBV28 and TRBJ2-2; 9 bases align to TRBD1. This CDR3 has 17 amino acids. Trimming took 5 bases from V and 7 from J; bases not matched to a gene: 14. Germline V lookup: CDR1 MDHEN, CDR2 SYDVKM. The CDR3, as DNA: TGTGCCAGCAGTGTTCCGGGACAGGGAAAATTTAGCGGGGAGCTGTTTTTT. It translates to CASSVPGQGKFSGELFF.

This clone appeared a few times. The rearrangement joins TRBV5-1 to TRBJ1-1; the D gene is possibly TRBD1 (6 bases). CDR1 SGHRS and CDR2 YFSETQ come from the germline V gene. The CDR3 loop spans 15 amino acids. V lost 0 bases and J lost 3, with 12 bases in between. The DNA for the CDR3 is TGCGCCAGCAGCTTGGCCGGGACAACGGACACTGAAGCTTTCTTT. Translating gives CASSLAGTTDTEAFF.

The genes are TRBV6-1 and TRBJ2-7, with D possibly being TRBD1 (6 bases). The CDR3 extends over 14 amino acids. The V end was cut by 6 bases, the J end by 11 bases, with 23 bases between. Germline V gene data show CDR1 as MNHNS and CDR2 as SASEGT. This CDR3 is CASRQAGTTDKEYF. The CDR3 DNA follows: TGTGCCAGCAGGCAAGCCGGGACAACGGATAAGGAGTACTTC.

The V call is TRBV29-1, the J call TRBJ2-1, with 8 bases matching TRBD2. Germline V gene sequence: CDR1 SQVTM, CDR2 ANQGSEA. With 6 bases clipped from V and 2 bases from J, the junction kept 6 bases outside the gene matches. The length of the CDR3 is 14 residues. For the CDR3, the DNA is TGCAGCGTATCAGCGGGGGCAACCTACAATGAGCAGTTCTTC. It specifies CSVSAGATYNEQFF.

The chain has TRBV13 and TRBJ2-7; TRBD2 might be the D (6 bases). V was cut by 3 bases and J by 6 bases, with 12 bases left in between. The germline gives CDR1 PRHDT, CDR2 FYEKMQ (reference sequence). This CDR3 is built from 13 residues. CDR3: CASSFLAGFEQYF. The CDR3 bases are TGTGCCAGCAGCTTCCTGGCGGGGTTCGAGCAGTACTTC.

V gene TRBV27 combines with J gene TRBJ1-1; D not certain. This CDR3 region has 14 residues. V dropped 0 bases and J dropped 3 bases, with 8 bases sitting between them. The germline V gene has CDR1 MNHEY and CDR2 SMNVEV (reference sequence). CDR3 DNA: TGTGCCAGCAGTTTATCGGTGGGAGACACTGAAGCTTTCTTT. It translates to CASSLSVGDTEAFF.

This clone was picked up a small number of times. The chain joins TRBV5-1 to TRBJ1-5; D unclear. CDR3 length equals 16 residues. Germline loops: CDR1 SGHRS, CDR2 YFSETQ. Trimming removed 1 base from V and 4 bases from J, with 15 bases in between. The CDR3 region has the DNA TGCGCCAGCAGCTTGATAATCGGCAGGCCTAATCAGCCCCAGCATTTT. Protein: CASSLIIGRPNQPQHF.

The V gene is TRBV5-1, the J gene TRBJ1-6; 7 bases match TRBD1. Germline V gene sequence: CDR1 SGHRS, CDR2 YFSETQ. After removal of 4 bases from V and 10 bases from J, the junction contained 5 bases not matched to a gene. CDR3 length: 13 residues. CDR3 sequence reads: CASSNRGNSPLHF. The CDR3, as DNA: TGCGCCAGCAGCAACAGGGGTAACTCACCCCTCCACTTT.

The V gene is TRBV19, the J gene TRBJ1-1; D ambiguous. The germline V gene has CDR1 LNHDA and CDR2 SQIVND (reference sequence). V was clipped by 7 bases and J by 0 bases, with 12 bases between them. The CDR3 is 14 residues long. The CDR3 loop is CASITRGVNTEAFF. The CDR3 DNA follows: TGTGCCAGTATCACCCGCGGTGTGAACACTGAAGCTTTCTTT.

The V gene is TRBV4-3, the J gene TRBJ1-2; 8 bases are shared with TRBD1. The germline V gene encodes CDR1 LGHNA and CDR2 YSLEER. There are 15 residues in the CDR3. The V gene end was trimmed by 1 base and the J gene end by 8 bases; junction bases not matched to a gene: 9. The CDR3 DNA sequence: TGCGCCAGCAGCCAAGGGACAGGGCCCGTGAGAGGCTACACCTTC. This gives the protein CASSQGTGPVRGYTF.